What follows is one T cell receptor beta chain and its context. Here immunoSEQ multiplex PCR was the method, and the copy in TCRdb shows in-frame clones only, minus some. The sample has about 32,000 clones; 85% to 95% are singletons. These data come from a study of OX40 agonist ivuxolimab in advanced cancers. Study as a whole: At doses from 0.01 to 10 mg/kg, patients were given intravenous ivuxolimab every 2 weeks. Participants averaged about 60 years of age (range roughly 23 to 85) and were about 85% male.

The germline CDR1 and CDR2 sequences are SGHVS and FNYEAQ. V lost 1 base to trimming and J lost 5 bases, with 8 bases between them. The CDR3 totals 13 residues. The clonotype comes from an adult with an advanced solid tumor such as melanoma, head and neck, liver or kidney cancer. Material: CD4+ or CD8+ T cells sorted from blood, obtained in a trial of the OX40 agonist ivuxolimab. The chain couples TRBV7-6 to TRBJ1-1; D unclear. The DNA of the CDR3 is TGTGCCAGCAGCTTAGAGGTCGGAACTGAAGCTTTCTTT. This sequence encodes CASSLEVGTEAFF.